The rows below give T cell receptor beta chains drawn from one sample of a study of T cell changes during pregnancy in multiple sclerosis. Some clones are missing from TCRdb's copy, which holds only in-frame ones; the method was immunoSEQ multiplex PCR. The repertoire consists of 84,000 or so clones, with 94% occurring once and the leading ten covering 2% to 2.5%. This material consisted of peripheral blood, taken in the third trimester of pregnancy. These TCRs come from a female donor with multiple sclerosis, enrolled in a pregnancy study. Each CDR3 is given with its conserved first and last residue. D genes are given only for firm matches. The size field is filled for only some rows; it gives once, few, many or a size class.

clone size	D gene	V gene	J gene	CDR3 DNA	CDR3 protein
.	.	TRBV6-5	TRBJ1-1	TGTGCCAGCAGTTACGGGGCGGTCGGGCACACTGAAGCTTTCTTT	CASSYGAVGHTEAFF
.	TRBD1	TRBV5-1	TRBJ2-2	TGCGCCAGCAGCTTGGAAGGGGGCCCAGCGGCCGGGGAGCTGTTTTTT	CASSLEGGPAAGELFF
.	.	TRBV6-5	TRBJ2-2	TGTGCCAGCAGTTCCCAACAGGGATCCGGGGAGCTGTTTTTT	CASSSQQGSGELFF
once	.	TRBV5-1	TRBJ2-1	TGCGCCAGCAGCGTACGACAGGTGTACAATGAGCAGTTCTTC	CASSVRQVYNEQFF
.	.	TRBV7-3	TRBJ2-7	TGTGCCAGCAGCTTAACTGGGGGCCCCCAGTACGAGCAGTACTTC	CASSLTGGPQYEQYF
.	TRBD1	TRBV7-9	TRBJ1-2	TGTGCCAGCAGCTTAATGGGGGACAGGGGTGAAGGCTACACCTTC	CASSLMGDRGEGYTF
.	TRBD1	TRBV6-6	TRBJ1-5	TGTGCCAGCAGACAGGGGCGGTTCAATCAGCCCCAGCATTTT	CASRQGRFNQPQHF
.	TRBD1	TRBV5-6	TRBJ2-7	TGTGCCAGCAGCCCGGACCCGACAGGGATCCCCTACGAGCAGTACTTC	CASSPDPTGIPYEQYF
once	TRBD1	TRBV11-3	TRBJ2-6	TGTGCCAGCTCACCGGGACAGGGGAGCTCTGGGGCCAACGTCCTGACTTTC	CASSPGQGSSGANVLTF
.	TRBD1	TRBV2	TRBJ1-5	TGTGCCAGCAGCCCGGACAGGGGTGGCAATCAGCCCCAGCATTTT	CASSPDRGGNQPQHF
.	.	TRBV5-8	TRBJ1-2	TGTGCCAGCAGCTTGGAAGGCAGGGGCGCCGTTCGTCGGTGGAACTATGGCTACACCTTC	CASSLEGRGAVRRWNYGYTF
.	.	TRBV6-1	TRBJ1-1	TGTGCCAGCAGCGTATCCCCCCCGAACACTGAAGCTTTCTTT	CASSVSPPNTEAFF
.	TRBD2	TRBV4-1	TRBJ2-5	TGCGCCAGCAGCCCTAGCGGGGGGCCACAAGAGACCCAGTACTTC	CASSPSGGPQETQYF
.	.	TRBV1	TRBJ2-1	TGCACCAGCAGCGCTAGAGACAATGAGCAGTTCTTC	CTSSARDNEQFF
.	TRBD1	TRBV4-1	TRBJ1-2	TGCGCCAGCAGCCAACCGGGACAGCTGTATGGCTACACCTTC	CASSQPGQLYGYTF
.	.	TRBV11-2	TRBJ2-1	TGTGCCAGCAGCTGGGAGAGGAATGAGCAGTTCTTC	CASSWERNEQFF
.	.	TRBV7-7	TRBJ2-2	TGTGCTAGCAGCTCGACCAGCGGGTCGAACACCGGGGAGCTGTTTTTT	CASSSTSGSNTGELFF
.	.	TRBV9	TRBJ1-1	TGTGCCAGCAGCTCCTCAGGGAACACTGAAGCTTTCTTT	CASSSSGNTEAFF
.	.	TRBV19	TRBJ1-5	TGTGCCAGTAGTATATCGGGGTACGATCAGCCCCAGCATTTT	CASSISGYDQPQHF
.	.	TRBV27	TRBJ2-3	TGTGCCAGCAACCCCCTAGGAGGCGGGACGCAGTATTTT	CASNPLGGGTQYF
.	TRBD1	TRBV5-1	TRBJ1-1	TGCGCCAGCAGCGCCGGAGGACAGGGGGCCCGGACTGAAGCTTTCTTT	CASSAGGQGARTEAFF
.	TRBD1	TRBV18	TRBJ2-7	TGTGCCAGCTCACCCCCCGGGACAGGGATCCTCTACGAGCAGTACTTC	CASSPPGTGILYEQYF
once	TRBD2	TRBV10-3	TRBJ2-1	TGTGCCATCAGTCCTAGCGGGGGCAACAATGAGCAGTTCTTC	CAISPSGGNNEQFF
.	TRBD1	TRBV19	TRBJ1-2	TGTGCCAGTAGGGACAGGACGACACCTGGGGATGGCTACACCTTC	CASRDRTTPGDGYTF
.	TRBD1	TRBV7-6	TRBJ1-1	TGTGCCAGCAGCTTAGGTGCAGGGGGAGGCACTGAAGCTTTCTTT	CASSLGAGGGTEAFF
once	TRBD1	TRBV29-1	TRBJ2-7	TGCAGCGTTGAATCCGAGGGGACAGGGGCCTACGAGCAGTACTTC	CSVESEGTGAYEQYF
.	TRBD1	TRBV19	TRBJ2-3	TGTGCCAGTAGTACCCAGGACAGGGACTCAGATACGCAGTATTTT	CASSTQDRDSDTQYF
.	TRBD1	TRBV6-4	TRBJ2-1	TGTGCCAGCAGTCCGGGGACAGCTGACTACAATGAGCAGTTCTTC	CASSPGTADYNEQFF
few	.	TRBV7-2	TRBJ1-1	TGTGCCAGCAAGCGGGGGATGAACACTGAAGCTTTCTTT	CASKRGMNTEAFF
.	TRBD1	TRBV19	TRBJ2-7	TGTGCCAGCCGATTAGGACAGGCTGCGAATTACGAGCAGTACTTC	CASRLGQAANYEQYF
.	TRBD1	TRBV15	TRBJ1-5	TGTGCCACCAGCACCGGGACAGGCCGTGTTTTTCGCGATCAGCCCCAGCATTTT	CATSTGTGRVFRDQPQHF
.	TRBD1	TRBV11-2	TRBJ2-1	TGTGCCAGCAGCAACCCCCAGGGGGCCAATGAGCAGTTCTTC	CASSNPQGANEQFF
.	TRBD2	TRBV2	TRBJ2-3	TGTGCCAGCAGGGGAGGGACTAGCGGGGGTATGCAGTATTTT	CASRGGTSGGMQYF
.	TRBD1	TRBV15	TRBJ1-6	TGTGCCACCAGCGCCGGACAGGGGCCCCTCCACTTT	CATSAGQGPLHF
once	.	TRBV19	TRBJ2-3	TGTGCCAGTAGTGGGACTTTCCCGGCTAGCACAGATACGCAGTATTTT	CASSGTFPASTDTQYF
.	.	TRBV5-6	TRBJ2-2	TGTGCCAGCAGCTTCCCGTCTGGGGAGCTGTTTTTT	CASSFPSGELFF
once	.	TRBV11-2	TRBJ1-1	TGTGCCAGCAGCCGGGGGATGAACACTGAAGCTTTCTTT	CASSRGMNTEAFF